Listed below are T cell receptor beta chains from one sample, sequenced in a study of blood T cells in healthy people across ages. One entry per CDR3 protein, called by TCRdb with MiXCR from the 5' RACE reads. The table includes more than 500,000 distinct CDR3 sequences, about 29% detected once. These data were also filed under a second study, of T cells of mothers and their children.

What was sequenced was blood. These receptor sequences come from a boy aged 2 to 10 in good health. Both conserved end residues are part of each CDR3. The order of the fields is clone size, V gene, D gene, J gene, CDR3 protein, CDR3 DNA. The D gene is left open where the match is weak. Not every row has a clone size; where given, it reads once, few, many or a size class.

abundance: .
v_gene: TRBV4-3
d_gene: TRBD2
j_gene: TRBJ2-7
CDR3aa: CASSQAVTSGRYEQYF
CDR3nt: TGCGCCAGCAGCCAAGCAGTGACTAGCGGGAGATACGAGCAGTACTTC

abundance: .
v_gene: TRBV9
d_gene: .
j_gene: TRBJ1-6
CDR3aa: CASSVEAGSSPLHF
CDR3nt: TGTGCCAGCAGCGTAGAGGCAGGGAGTTCACCCCTCCACTTT

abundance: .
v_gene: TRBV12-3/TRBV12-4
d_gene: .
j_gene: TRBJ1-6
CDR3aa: CASSFREYGRSPLHF
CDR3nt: TGTGCCAGCAGTTTCCGGGAGTATGGGAGATCACCCCTCCACTTT

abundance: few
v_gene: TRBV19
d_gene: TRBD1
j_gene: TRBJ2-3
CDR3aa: CASREGTALFTDTQYF
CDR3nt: TGTGCCAGTAGAGAAGGGACAGCCCTTTTCACAGATACGCAGTATTTT

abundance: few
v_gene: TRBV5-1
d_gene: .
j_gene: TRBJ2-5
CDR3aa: CASSSSRAGAMGLETQYF
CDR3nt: TGCGCCAGCAGCTCCTCTCGGGCGGGGGCCATGGGGTTGGAGACCCAGTACTTC

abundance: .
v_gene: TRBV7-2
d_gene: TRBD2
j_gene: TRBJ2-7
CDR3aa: CASSLDLAVTYEQYF
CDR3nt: TGTGCCAGCAGCTTAGATCTAGCGGTCACCTACGAGCAGTACTTC

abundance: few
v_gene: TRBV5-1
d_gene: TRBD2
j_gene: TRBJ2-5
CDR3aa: CASSLARTSGRETQYF
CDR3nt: TGCGCCAGCAGCTTAGCCCGGACTAGCGGGAGAGAGACCCAGTACTTC

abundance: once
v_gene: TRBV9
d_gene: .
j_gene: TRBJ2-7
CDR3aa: CASSVDPASEQYF
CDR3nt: TGTGCCAGCAGCGTAGACCCCGCCTCCGAGCAGTACTTC

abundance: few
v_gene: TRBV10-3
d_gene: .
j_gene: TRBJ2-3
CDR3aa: CATSVKYRGTDTQYF
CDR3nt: TGTGCCACCTCCGTAAAGTACCGGGGCACAGATACGCAGTATTTT

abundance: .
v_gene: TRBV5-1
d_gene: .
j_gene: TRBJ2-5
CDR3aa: CASSSGGLETQYF
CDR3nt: TGCGCCAGCAGCTCGGGGGGCCTGGAGACCCAGTACTTC

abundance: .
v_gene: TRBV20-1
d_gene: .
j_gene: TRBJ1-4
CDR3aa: CSAMETTNEKLFF
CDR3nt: TGCAGTGCTATGGAAACAACTAATGAAAAACTGTTTTTT

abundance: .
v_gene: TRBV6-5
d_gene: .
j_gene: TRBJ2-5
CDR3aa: CASGLQETQYF
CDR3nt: TGTGCCAGCGGACTCCAAGAGACCCAGTACTTC

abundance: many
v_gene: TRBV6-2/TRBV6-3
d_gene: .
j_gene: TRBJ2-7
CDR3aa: CASSYSTKGYYEQYF
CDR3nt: TGTGCCAGCAGTTACTCGACAAAGGGCTATTACGAGCAGTACTTC